This T cell receptor beta chain was retrieved from a study of T cells expressing NK-cell markers. Study information: One of the eight sequenced donors was seronegative, whereas the other seven were HCMV-seropositive.

CDR3 size: 15 residues. From the 5' RACE reads, TCRdb lists one entry per CDR3 protein and no DNA. Its listing shows some 410,000 distinct CDR3 sequences. This sequence joins TRBV12-3 or TRBV12-4 and TRBJ1-2; no DNA is available, so the TRBD1 call from TCRdb remains unchecked. The clonotype originates from a woman between 18 and 70 years old in good health. Input material: blood T cells: a sorted CD56 or NKG2C T cell subset, CD4+ or CD8+ T cells, or bulk PBMC T cells (not recorded which). This CDR3 reads CASSRLRGQPGGYTF.